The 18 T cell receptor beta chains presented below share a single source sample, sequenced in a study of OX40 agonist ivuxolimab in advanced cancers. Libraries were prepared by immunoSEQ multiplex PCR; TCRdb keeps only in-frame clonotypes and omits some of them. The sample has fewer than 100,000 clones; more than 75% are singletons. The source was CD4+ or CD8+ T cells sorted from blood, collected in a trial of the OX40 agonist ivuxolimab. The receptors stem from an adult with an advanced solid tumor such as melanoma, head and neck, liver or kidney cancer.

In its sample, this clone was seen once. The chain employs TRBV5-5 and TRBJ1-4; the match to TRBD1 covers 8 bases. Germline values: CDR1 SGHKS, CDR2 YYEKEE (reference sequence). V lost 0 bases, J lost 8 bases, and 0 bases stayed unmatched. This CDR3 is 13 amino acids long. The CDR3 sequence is CASSLGQGEKLFF. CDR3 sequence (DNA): TGTGCCAGCAGCTTGGGACAGGGGGAAAAACTGTTTTTT.

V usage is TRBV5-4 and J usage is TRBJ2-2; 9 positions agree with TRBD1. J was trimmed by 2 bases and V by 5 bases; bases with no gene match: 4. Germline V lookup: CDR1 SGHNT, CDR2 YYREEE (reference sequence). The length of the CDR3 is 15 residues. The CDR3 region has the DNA TGTGCCAGCAGTTGGGGACAGGGAAACACCGGGGAGCTGTTTTTT. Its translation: CASSWGQGNTGELFF.

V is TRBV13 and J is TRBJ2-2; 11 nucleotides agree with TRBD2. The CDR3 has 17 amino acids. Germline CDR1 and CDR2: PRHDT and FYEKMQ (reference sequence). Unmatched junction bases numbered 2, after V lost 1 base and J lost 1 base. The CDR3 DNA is TGTGCCAGCAGCTTAGACGGACTAGCGGGGAACACCGGGGAGCTGTTTTTT. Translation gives CASSLDGLAGNTGELFF.

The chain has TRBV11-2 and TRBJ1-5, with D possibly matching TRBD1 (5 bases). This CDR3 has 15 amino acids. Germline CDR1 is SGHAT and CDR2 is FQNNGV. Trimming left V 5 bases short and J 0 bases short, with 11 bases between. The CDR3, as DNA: TGTGCCAGCAGCAAGGGACTTAGTAGCAATCAGCCCCAGCATTTT. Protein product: CASSKGLSSNQPQHF.

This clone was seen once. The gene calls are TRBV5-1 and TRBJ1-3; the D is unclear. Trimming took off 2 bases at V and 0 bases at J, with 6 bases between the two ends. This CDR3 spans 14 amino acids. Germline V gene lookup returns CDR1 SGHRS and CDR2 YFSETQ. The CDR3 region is CASSFWDSGNTIYF. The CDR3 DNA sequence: TGCGCCAGCAGCTTTTGGGACTCTGGAAACACCATATATTTT.

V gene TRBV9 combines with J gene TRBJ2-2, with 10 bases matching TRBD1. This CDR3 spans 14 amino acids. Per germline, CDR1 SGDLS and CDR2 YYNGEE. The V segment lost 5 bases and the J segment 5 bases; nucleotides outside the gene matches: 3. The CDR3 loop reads CASRTGGATGELFF. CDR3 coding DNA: TGTGCCAGCAGGACAGGGGGCGCGACCGGGGAGCTGTTTTTT.

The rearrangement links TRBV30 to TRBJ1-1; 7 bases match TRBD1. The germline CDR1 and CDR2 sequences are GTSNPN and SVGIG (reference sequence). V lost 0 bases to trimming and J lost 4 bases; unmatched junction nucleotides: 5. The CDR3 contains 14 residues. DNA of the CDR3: TGTGCCTGGAGTGTACAACAGGGGTCCACTGAAGCTTTCTTT. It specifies CAWSVQQGSTEAFF.

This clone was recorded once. CDR3 nucleotides: TGTGCCAGCAGCTTAGCGCGGGACGAGCATGAGCAGTTCTTC. This translates into CASSLARDEHEQFF. This chain links TRBV7-9 with TRBJ2-1, with D possibly being TRBD2 (6 bases). CDR1 SEHNR and CDR2 FQNEAQ come from the germline V gene (reference sequence). The V gene lost 0 bases and the J gene lost 8 bases, with 11 bases spanning the gap. The length of the CDR3 is 14 residues.

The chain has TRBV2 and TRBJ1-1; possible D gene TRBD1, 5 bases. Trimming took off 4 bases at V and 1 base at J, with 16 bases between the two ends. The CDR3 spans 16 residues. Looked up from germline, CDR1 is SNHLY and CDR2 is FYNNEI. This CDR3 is CASSGSSGMWNTEAFF. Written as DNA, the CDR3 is TGTGCCAGCAGTGGTTCGTCAGGGATGTGGAACACTGAAGCTTTCTTT. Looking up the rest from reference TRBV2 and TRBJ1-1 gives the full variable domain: EPEVTQTPSHQVTQMGQEVILRCVPISNHLYFYWYRQILGQKVEFLVSFYNNEISEKSEIFDDQFSVERPDGSNFTLKIRSTKLEDSAMYFCASSGSSGMWNTEAFFGQGTRLTVV.

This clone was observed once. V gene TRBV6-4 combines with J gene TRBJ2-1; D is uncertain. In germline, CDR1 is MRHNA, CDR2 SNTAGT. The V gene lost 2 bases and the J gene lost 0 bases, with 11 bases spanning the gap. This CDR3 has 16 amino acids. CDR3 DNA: TGTGCCAGCAGTGACCCACGGGCACCCTCCTACAATGAGCAGTTCTTC. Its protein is CASSDPRAPSYNEQFF.

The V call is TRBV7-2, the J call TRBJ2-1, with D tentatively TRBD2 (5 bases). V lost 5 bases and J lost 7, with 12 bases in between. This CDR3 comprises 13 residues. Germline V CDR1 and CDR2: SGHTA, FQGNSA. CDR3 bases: TGTGCCAGCAGCCCCAGGTCGGGGAATGAGCAGTTCTTC. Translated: CASSPRSGNEQFF.

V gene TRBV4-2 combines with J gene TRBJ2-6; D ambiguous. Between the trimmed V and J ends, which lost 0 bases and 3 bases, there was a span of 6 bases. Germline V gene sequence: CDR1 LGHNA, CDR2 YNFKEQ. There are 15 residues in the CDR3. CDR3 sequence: CASSQDSSGANVLTF. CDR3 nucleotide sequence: TGTGCCAGCAGCCAAGATTCAAGTGGGGCCAACGTCCTGACTTTC.

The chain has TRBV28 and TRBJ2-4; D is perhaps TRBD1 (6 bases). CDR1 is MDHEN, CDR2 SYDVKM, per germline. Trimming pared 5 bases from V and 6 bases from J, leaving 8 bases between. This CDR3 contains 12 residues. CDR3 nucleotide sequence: TGTGCCAGCAGTGTACAGGGAAACATTCAGTACTTC. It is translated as CASSVQGNIQYF. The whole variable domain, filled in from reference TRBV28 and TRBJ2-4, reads DVKVTQSSRYLVKRTGEKVFLECVQDMDHENMFWYRQDPGLGLRLIYFSYDVKMKEKGDIPEGYSVSREKKERFSLILESASTNQTSMYLCASSVQGNIQYFGAGTRLSVL.

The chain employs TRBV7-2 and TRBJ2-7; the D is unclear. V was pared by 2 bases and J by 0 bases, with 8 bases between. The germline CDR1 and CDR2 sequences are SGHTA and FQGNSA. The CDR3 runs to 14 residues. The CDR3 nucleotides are TGTGCCAGCAGCTTAATCGGCGCCTCCTACGAGCAGTACTTC. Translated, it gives CASSLIGASYEQYF. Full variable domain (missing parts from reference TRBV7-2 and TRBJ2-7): GAGVSQSPSNKVTEKGKDVELRCDPISGHTALYWYRQSLGQGLEFLIYFQGNSAPDKSGLPSDRFSAERTGGSVSTLTIQRTQQEDSAVYLCASSLIGASYEQYFGPGTRLTVT.

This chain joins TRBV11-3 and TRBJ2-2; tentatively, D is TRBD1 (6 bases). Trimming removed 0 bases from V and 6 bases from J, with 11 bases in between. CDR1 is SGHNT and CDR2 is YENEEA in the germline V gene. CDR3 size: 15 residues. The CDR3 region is CASSLDRGASGELFF. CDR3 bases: TGTGCCAGCAGCTTAGACAGGGGCGCTTCCGGGGAGCTGTTTTTT.

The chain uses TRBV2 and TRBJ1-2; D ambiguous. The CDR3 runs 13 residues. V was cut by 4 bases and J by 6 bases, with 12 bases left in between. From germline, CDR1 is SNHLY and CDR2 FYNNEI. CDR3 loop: CASSVGSVNGYTF. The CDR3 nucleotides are TGTGCCAGCAGTGTGGGCAGTGTAAATGGCTACACCTTC.

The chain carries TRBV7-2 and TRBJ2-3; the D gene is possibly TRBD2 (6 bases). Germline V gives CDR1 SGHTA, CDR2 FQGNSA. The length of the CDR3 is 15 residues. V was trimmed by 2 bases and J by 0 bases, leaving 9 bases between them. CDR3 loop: CASSLISGSTDTQYF. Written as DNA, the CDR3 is TGTGCCAGCAGCTTAATTAGCGGAAGCACAGATACGCAGTATTTT.

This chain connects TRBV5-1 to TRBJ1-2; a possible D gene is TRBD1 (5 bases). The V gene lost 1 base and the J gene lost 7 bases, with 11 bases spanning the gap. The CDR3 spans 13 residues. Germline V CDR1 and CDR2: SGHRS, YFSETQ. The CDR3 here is CASSLTGPGGYTF. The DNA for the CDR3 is TGCGCCAGCAGCTTGACAGGTCCGGGTGGCTACACCTTC.